This T cell receptor beta chain appears in the sequencing data of a study of T cell responses to AZD1222 COVID-19 vaccine. Deletions cut 6 bases from V and 3 bases from J, with 15 bases between. The CDR3 is 14 amino acids. From germline, CDR1 is SGHRS and CDR2 YFSETQ. Some clones are missing from TCRdb's copy, which holds only in-frame ones; the method was immunoSEQ multiplex PCR. The data show about 130,000 clones, around nine tenths seen once. General study results and limits: The study found Spike-specific TCR breadth and depth rose after two AZD1222 doses. The study reported that nearly half of spike-specific TCRs target unmutated variant regions. Clonal diversity may have been underestimated in mostly white British donors. Vaccine-related CD4 TCRs covered spike, predominating at 160-218 and 743-854.

As for this clone: The antigen is undetermined.

The chain recombines TRBV5-1 with TRBJ1-1; D may be TRBD1 (6 bases). This sequence was found in an adult in good health. Specimen: peripheral blood, collected on day 0 of AZD1222 vaccination. The chain's CDR3 is CASNQGPWDTEAFF. DNA for the CDR3: TGCGCCAGCAACCAGGGGCCCTGGGACACTGAAGCTTTCTTT.